Each of the 14 T cell receptor beta chains below was sequenced from the same sample in a study of blood T cell repertoires in COVID-19. TCRdb keeps only in-frame clones here, not all; method: immunoSEQ multiplex PCR. The sample includes fewer than 200,000 clones, 70% to 80% seen only once; the top ten take 15% to 20%. Sequencing input: PBMCs or T cells enriched from blood (not recorded which). These receptors all come from a woman in her seventies in a cohort exposed to, infected with or recovered from COVID-19 (not recorded which).

V and J are TRBV19 and TRBJ1-1; 9 bases fit TRBD1. Germline CDR1 and CDR2: LNHDA and SQIVND (reference sequence). The CDR3 loop spans 14 amino acids. The ends lost 6 bases at V and 9 bases at J; junction bases unmatched: 11. The DNA of the CDR3 is TGTGCCAGTAGAGAGGACAGGGGATTCGATAAAGCTTTCTTT. This encodes CASREDRGFDKAFF.

The chain links TRBV5-4 to TRBJ1-4; 10 nucleotides match TRBD1. The CDR3 loop spans 15 amino acids. V shed 3 bases and J 5 bases; nucleotides not matched to a gene: 4. Germline V CDR1 and CDR2: SGHNT, YYREEE (reference sequence). CDR3 bases: TGTGCCAGCAGCTCGAGGACAGGGGGAAATGAAAAACTGTTTTTT. It codes for CASSSRTGGNEKLFF.

The chain employs TRBV9 and TRBJ1-1, with D perhaps TRBD1 (6 bases). V was cut by 0 bases and J by 3 bases, with 9 bases left in between. The V gene's germline CDR1 is SGDLS and CDR2 YYNGEE. The CDR3 covers 14 residues. The CDR3 loop reads CASSVDSGDTEAFF. The CDR3 nucleotides read TGTGCCAGCAGCGTAGATTCAGGGGACACTGAAGCTTTCTTT.

The rearrangement uses TRBV28 and TRBJ1-2; a weak D match, TRBD1 (6 bases). Per the germline V gene, CDR1 is MDHEN and CDR2 is SYDVKM. With 4 bases removed from V and 3 bases from J, the gap between germline ends came to 18 bases. The CDR3 sequence is 16 residues long. The CDR3 loop reads CASSSPGAGRDYGYTF. The CDR3 DNA follows: TGTGCCAGCAGTTCCCCAGGGGCAGGGAGGGACTATGGCTACACCTTC.

The chain employs TRBV28 and TRBJ1-4; maybe TRBD1 (5 bases). In germline, CDR1 is MDHEN, CDR2 SYDVKM. V was shortened by 6 bases and J by 0 bases, with 11 bases between the two germline ends. The CDR3 totals 15 residues. DNA of the CDR3: TGTGCCAGCAGCTTGACAGCTGCAACTAATGAAAAACTGTTTTTT. It translates to CASSLTAATNEKLFF.

This clone was observed a handful of times. The V and J genes are TRBV28 and TRBJ2-7; 8 bases are a match to TRBD2. The length of the CDR3 is 15 residues. Germline V lookup: CDR1 MDHEN, CDR2 SYDVKM. V was pared by 6 bases and J by 6 bases, with 13 bases of the junction left unmatched. CDR3 DNA sequence: TGTGCCAGCAGACATCAGGCAGCGGGAGCTGCCGAGCAGTACTTC. Protein product: CASRHQAAGAAEQYF.

The V and J genes are TRBV7-3 and TRBJ2-3, with 9 positions matching TRBD2. V was pared by 4 bases and J by 0 bases, with 2 bases of the junction left unmatched. The germline V gene encodes CDR1 SGHTA and CDR2 FQGTGA. The CDR3 sequence is 15 residues long. The CDR3 DNA sequence: TGTGCCAGCAGCTCTCTAGCGGGAAGCACAGATACGCAGTATTTT. Its translation: CASSSLAGSTDTQYF. Full variable domain (missing parts from reference TRBV7-3 and TRBJ2-3): GAGVSQTPSNKVTEKGKYVELRCDPISGHTALYWYRQSLGQGPEFLIYFQGTGAADDSGLPNDRFFAVRPEGSVSTLKIQRTERGDSAVYLCASSSLAGSTDTQYFGPGTRLTVL.

In the case of this clone: Other DNA sequences of this sample code for an identical CDR3. The J gene is TRBJ1-2, the V gene TRBV19; weak D call: TRBD1 (6 bases). This CDR3 has 13 amino acids. Germline-derived CDR1 and CDR2 are LNHDA and SQIVND (reference sequence). Deletions cut 7 bases from V and 0 bases from J, with 9 bases between. The CDR3 protein is CASKDRANYGYTF. CDR3 DNA: TGTGCCAGTAAGGACAGAGCTAACTATGGCTACACCTTC.

V gene TRBV29-1 combines with J gene TRBJ2-3; maybe TRBD2 (7 bases). Germline values: CDR1 SQVTM, CDR2 ANQGSEA. The V end lost 7 bases, the J end lost 5 bases, and 16 bases lay between the germline ends. This CDR3 spans 13 amino acids. CDR3 nucleotide sequence: TGCAGCGGAGGGGGGGGTTCTGGAGATACGCAGTATTTT. This sequence encodes CSGGGGSGDTQYF.

This clone has only one observation. One end of the junction varies from germline; a read error may be responsible. This chain connects TRBV13 to TRBJ2-1; 8 bases fit TRBD2. Germline CDR1 is PRHDT and CDR2 is FYEKMQ (reference sequence). This CDR3 contains 17 residues. The CDR3 is CASSFSGSAGGPNGQFF. The CDR3 DNA is TGTGCCAGCAGCTTCTCCGGATCGGCGGGAGGACCCAATGGGCAGTTCTTC.

This clone was recorded at least ten times. This chain uses TRBV30 with TRBJ2-1; 7 bases fit TRBD2. This CDR3 is 13 amino acids long. The V segment lost 3 bases and the J segment 7 bases; nucleotides outside the gene matches: 6. Germline values: CDR1 GTSNPN, CDR2 SVGIG (reference sequence). CDR3 DNA sequence: TGTGCCTGGAGCCTTGGGGGGGATAATGAGCAGTTCTTC. It translates to CAWSLGGDNEQFF.

This chain uses TRBV27 with TRBJ1-6; 7 positions agree with TRBD1. The germline gives CDR1 MNHEY, CDR2 SMNVEV (reference sequence). V lost 5 bases, J lost 9 bases, and 7 bases stayed unmatched. The CDR3 is made up of 14 amino acids. Written as DNA, the CDR3 is TGTGCCAGCAGTCCCGACAGGGTTAGTTCACCCCTCCACTTT. Its translation is CASSPDRVSSPLHF.

The chain carries TRBV6-5 and TRBJ1-6, with D possibly matching TRBD1 (5 bases). This CDR3 has 15 amino acids. Deletions cut 7 bases from V and 5 bases from J, with 15 bases between. Germline V CDR1 and CDR2: MNHEY, SVGAGI. The CDR3 bases are TGTGCCAGCAACCTGGGGGGTTCGGATAATTCACCCCTCCACTTT. Residues: CASNLGGSDNSPLHF.

In this sample, this clone turned up once. This chain joins TRBV21-1 and TRBJ2-3; the D call in the table, TRBD2, was not verified against the DNA. TRBV21-1 is given as a pseudogene. The CDR3 length is 16 residues. The CDR3 sequence: CASSKEGLAGIDTQYF. CDR3 sequence (DNA): TGTGCCAGCAGCAAAGAAGGACTAGCGGGAATAGATACGCAGTATTTT.